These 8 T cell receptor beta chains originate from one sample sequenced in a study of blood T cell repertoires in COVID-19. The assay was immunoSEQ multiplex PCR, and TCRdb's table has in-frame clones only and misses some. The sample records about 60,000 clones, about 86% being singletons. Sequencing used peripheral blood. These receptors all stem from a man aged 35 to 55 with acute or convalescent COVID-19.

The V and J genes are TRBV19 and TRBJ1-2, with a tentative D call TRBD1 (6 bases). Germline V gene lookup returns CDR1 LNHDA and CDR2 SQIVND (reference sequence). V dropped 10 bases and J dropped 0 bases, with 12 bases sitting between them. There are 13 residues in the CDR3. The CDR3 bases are TGTGCCACAAGAAGGACAGCTAACTATGGCTACACCTTC. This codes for CATRRTANYGYTF.

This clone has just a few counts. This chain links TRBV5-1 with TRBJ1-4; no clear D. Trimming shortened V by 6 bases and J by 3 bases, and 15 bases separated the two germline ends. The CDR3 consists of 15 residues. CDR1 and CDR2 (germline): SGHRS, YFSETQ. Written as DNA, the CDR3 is TGCGCCAGCACCTTAACCCCGTCGGCTAATGAAAAACTGTTTTTT. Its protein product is CASTLTPSANEKLFF.

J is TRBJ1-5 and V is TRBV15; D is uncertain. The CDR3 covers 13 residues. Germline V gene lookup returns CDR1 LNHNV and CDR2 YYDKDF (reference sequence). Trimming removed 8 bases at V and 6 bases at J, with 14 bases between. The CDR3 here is CATQVDLGQPQHF. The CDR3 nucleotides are TGTGCCACCCAGGTGGATCTCGGTCAGCCCCAGCATTTT. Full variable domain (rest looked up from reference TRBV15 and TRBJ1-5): DAMVIQNPRYQVTQFGKPVTLSCSQTLNHNVMYWYQQKSSQAPKLLFHYYDKDFNNEADTPDNFQSRRPNTSFCFLDIRSPGLGDTAMYLCATQVDLGQPQHFGDGTRLSIL.

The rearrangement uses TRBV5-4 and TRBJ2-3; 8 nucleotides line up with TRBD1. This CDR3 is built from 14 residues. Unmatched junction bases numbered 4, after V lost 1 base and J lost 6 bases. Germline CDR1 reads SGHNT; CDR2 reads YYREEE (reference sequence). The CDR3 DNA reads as TGTGCCAGCAGCTTGCAGGGGGCCCGCGATACGCAGTATTTT. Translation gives CASSLQGARDTQYF.

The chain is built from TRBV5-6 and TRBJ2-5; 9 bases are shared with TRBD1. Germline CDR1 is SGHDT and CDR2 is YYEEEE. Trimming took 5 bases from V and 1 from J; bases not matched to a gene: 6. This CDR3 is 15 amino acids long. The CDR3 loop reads CASRGTGKGQETQYF. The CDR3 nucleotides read TGTGCCAGCAGGGGGACAGGGAAGGGCCAAGAGACCCAGTACTTC.

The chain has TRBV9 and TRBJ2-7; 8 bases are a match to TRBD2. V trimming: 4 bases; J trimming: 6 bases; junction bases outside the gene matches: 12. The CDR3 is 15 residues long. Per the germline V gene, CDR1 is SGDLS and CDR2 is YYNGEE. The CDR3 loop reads CASSPLGTGGLEQYF. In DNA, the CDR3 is TGTGCCAGCAGCCCCCTGGGGACGGGGGGGCTCGAGCAGTACTTC. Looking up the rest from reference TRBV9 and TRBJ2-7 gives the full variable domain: DSGVTQTPKHLITATGQRVTLRCSPRSGDLSVYWYQQSLDQGLQFLIQYYNGEERAKGNILERFSAQQFPDLHSELNLSSLELGDSALYFCASSPLGTGGLEQYFGPGTRLTVT.

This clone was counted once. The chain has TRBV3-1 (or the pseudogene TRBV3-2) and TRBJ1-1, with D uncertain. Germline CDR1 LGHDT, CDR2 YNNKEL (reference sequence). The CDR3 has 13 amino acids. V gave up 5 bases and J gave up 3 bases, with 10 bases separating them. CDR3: CASSGKRDTEAFF. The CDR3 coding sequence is TGTGCCAGCAGCGGCAAACGGGACACTGAAGCTTTCTTT.

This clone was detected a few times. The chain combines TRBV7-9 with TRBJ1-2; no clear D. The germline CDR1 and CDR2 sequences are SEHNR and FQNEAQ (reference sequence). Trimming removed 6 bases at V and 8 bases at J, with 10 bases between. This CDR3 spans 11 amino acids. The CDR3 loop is CASSSARGYTF. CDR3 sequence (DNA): TGTGCCAGCAGTTCCGCCCGGGGCTACACCTTC.